The clone carrying this T cell receptor (beta chain) was found many times. This sample is drawn from a study of T-cell reconstitution after alpha-beta-depleted transplantation in children. The CDR3 totals 15 residues. The germline gives CDR1 SQVTM, CDR2 ANQGSEA. The V end was cut by 1 base, the J end by 2 bases, with 9 bases between. Unique molecular identifiers were used to barcode this TCRbeta library. TCRdb independently ran MiXCR on the PCR reads; one entry per CDR3 protein. The sample records about 610,000 distinct CDR3 sequences, over 9.5% being singletons. The chain employs TRBV29-1 and TRBJ2-6; unclear D gene. The sample in question was PBMCs from the stem cell graft donor, obtained from the stem cell graft. The TCR sequence derives from a human donor who donated a stem cell graft to a child with acute myeloid leukemia. CDR3 bases: TGCAGCGTTGAAGTCCGGAAGGCTGGGGCCAACGTCCTGACTTTC. It yields the protein CSVEVRKAGANVLTF.